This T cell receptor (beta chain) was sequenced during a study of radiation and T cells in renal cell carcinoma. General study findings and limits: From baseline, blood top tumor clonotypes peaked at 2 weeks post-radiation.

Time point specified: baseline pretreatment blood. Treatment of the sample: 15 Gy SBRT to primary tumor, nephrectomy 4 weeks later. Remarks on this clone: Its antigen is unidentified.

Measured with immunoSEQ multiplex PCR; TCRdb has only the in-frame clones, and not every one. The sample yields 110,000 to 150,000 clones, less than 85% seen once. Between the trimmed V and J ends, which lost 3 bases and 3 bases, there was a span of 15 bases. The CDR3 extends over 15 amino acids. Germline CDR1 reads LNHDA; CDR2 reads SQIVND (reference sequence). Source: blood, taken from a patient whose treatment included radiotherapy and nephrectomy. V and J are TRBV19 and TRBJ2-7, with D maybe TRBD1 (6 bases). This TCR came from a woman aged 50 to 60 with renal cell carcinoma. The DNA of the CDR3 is TGTGCCAGTAGTATTCCCCTCGTACAGGGCTACGAGCAGTACTTC. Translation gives CASSIPLVQGYEQYF.